This section outlines one TCR beta chain sequence together with its context. This CDR3 contains 14 residues. V trimming: 4 bases; J trimming: 6 bases; junction bases outside the gene matches: 8. Germline loops: CDR1 SGHRS, CDR2 YFSETQ. The sample comes from a study of blood T cell repertoires in COVID-19. Using immunoSEQ multiplex PCR, the repertoire was profiled, and TCRdb retains in-frame clones only, with some absent. Of some 270,000 clones detected, approximately 85% appear once; the ten largest clones hold 3.5% to 4.5%. Those enrolled, adults aged about 18 to 89 years, came from roughly 22 US areas. Clinical history reported by participants formed the basis on which cohorts were assigned. All recovered Cohort 3 donors got two negative PCRs, got clearance, or saw symptom resolution.

This sequence originates from a young woman who had recovered from COVID-19. The specimen sequenced was PBMCs or T cells enriched from blood (not recorded which). This sequence joins TRBV5-1 and TRBJ2-3; TRBD1 aligns across 7 bases. CDR3 coding DNA: TGCGCCAGCAGCGAGGGACAGACCAGGGATACGCAGTATTTT. This encodes CASSEGQTRDTQYF.